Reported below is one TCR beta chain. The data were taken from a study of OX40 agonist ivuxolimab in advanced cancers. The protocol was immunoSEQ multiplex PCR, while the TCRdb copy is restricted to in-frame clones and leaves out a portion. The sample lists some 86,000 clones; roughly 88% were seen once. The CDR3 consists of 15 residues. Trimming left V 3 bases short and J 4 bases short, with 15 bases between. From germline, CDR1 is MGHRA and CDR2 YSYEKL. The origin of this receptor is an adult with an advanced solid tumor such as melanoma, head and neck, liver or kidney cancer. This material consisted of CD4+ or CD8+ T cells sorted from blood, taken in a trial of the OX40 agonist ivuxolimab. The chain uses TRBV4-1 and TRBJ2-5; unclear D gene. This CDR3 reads CASSQGYPLGETQYF. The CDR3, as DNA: TGCGCCAGCAGCCAGGGCTACCCTCTGGGAGAGACCCAGTACTTC.